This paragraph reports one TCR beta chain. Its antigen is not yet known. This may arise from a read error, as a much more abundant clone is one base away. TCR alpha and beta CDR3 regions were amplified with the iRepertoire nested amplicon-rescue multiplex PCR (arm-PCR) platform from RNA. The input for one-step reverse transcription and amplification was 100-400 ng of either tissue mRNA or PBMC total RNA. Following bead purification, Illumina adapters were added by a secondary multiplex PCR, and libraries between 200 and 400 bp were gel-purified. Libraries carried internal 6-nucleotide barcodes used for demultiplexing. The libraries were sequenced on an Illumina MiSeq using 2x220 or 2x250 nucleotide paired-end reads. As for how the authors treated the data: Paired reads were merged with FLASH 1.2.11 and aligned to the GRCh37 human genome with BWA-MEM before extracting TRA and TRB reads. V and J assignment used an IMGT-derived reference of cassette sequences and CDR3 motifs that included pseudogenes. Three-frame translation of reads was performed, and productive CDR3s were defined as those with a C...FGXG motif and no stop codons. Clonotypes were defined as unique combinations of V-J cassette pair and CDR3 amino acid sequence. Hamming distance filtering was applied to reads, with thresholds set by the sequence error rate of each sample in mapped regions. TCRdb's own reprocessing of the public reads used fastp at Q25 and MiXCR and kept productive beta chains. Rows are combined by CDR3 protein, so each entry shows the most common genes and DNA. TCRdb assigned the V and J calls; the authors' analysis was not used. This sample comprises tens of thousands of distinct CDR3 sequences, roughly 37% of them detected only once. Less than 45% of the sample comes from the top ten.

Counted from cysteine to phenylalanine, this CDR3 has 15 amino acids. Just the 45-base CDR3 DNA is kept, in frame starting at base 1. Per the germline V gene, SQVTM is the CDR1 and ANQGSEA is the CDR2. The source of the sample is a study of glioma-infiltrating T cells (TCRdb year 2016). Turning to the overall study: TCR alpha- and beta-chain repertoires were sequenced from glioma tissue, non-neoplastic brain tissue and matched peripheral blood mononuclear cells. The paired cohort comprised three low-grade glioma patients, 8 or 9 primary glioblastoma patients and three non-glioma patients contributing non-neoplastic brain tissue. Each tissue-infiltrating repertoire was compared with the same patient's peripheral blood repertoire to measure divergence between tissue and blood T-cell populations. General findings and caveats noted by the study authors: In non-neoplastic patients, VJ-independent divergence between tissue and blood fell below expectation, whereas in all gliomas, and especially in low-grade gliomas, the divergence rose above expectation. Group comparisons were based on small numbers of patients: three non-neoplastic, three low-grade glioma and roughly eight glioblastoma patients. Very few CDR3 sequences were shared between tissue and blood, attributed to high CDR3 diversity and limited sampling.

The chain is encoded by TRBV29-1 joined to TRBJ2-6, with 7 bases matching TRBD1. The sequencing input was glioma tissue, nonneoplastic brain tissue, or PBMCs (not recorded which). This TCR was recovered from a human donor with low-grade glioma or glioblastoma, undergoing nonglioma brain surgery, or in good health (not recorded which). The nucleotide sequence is TGCAGCGTTCAGACAGGGAGCTCTGGGGCCAACGTCCTGGCTTTC. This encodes CSVQTGSSGANVLAF.